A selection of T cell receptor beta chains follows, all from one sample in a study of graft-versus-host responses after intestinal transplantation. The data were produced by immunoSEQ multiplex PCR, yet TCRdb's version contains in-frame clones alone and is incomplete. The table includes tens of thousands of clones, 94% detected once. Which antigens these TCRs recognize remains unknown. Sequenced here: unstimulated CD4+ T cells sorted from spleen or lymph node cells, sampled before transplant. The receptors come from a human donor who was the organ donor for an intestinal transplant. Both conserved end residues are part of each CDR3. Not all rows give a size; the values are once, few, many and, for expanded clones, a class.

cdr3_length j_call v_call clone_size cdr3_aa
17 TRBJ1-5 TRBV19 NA CASSIDLGGWSNQPQHF
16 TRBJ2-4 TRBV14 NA CASSQELPGLRNIQYF
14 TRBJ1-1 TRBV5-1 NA CASSLVGGRTEAFF
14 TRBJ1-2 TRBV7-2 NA CASSLNVVGYGYTF
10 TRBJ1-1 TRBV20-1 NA CSASRQQAFF
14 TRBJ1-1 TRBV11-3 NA CASSLGGTNTEAFF
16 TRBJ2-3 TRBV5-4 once CASSLNKRGDTDTQYF
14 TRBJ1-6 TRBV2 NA CASSESQGRSPLHF
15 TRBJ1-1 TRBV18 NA CASSPPGGTNTEAFF
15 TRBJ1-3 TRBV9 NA CASSVMASSGNTIYF
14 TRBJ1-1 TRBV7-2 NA CASSLGVGNTEAFF
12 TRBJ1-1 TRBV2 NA CASSLEDTEAFF
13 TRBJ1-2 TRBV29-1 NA CSVQAGGGYGYTF
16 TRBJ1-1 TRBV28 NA CASSQFRDPLDTEAFF
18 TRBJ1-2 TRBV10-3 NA CAISDHTTGTGGGYGYTF
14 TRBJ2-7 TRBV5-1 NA CASQRDSSSYEQYF
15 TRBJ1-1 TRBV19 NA CASSIDRRVETEAFF
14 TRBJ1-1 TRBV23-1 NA CASSQPTGVAEAFF
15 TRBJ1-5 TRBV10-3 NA CAISESRDRYQPQHF
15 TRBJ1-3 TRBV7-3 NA CASSPPPVSGNTIYF
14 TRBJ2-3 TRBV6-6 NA CASSYMGWRDTQYF
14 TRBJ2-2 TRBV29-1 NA CSVEGDRNTGELFF
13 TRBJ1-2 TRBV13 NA CASSLGGPYGYTF
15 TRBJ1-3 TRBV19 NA CASSPSTGTGNTIYF
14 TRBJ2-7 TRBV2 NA CASREGTPAYEQYF
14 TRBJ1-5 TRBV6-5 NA CASSPSDGGQPQHF
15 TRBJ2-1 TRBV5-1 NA CASSFPRGGPNEQFF
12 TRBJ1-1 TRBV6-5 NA CASSYGGISAFF
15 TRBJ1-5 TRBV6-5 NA CASSTDRSGNQPQHF
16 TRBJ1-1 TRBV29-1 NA CSVVPTGGGLNTEAFF
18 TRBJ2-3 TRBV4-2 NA CASSQDVQRGVRTDTQYF
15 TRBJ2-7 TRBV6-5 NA CASRYLGQGPYEQYF
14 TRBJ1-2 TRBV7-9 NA CASSLIGDRDGYTF
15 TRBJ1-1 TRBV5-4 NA CASSLIGNSNTEAFF
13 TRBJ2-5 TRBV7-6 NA CAAGGGRQETQYF
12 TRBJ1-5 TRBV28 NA CASRYSNQPQHF
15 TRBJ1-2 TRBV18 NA CASSIGTLASAGYTF
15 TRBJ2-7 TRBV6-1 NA CASSPLGQGACEQYF
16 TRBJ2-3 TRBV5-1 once CASSSQGLPGTDTQYF
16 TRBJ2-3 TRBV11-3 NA CASPGAAGGTTDTQYF
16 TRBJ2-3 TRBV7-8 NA CASSTRKTDSTDTQYF
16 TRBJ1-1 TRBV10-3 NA CAISTGTGGARTEAFF
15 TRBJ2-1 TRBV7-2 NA CAVLQGTADYNEQFF
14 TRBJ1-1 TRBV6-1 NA CASTEQGAVTEAFF
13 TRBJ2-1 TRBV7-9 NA CASSTGGYNEQFF
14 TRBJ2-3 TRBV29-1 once CSVEGRGGTDTQYF
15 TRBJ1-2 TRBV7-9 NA CAGRSMWDKDYGYTF
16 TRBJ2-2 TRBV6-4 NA CASSDWPGSGTGELFF
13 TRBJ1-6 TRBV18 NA CASSTGSNSPLHF
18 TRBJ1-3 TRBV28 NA CASSPPPGQPFSGNTIYF